This entry describes one TCR beta chain. Its specificity is not known. Whoever was chosen for sequencing had shown CD8+CD57+ cell expansion by flow cytometry. The enrolled patients all had severe acquired aplastic anemia. The data were obtained in a study of CD8+CD57+ T cells in acquired aplastic anemia. The wider study: DNA per sorted CD4+ or CD8+ sample ranged about 0.2 to 27.4 ug, averaging roughly 3.5 ug. Study-level findings and limits: Approximately 30 was the count of CD8+ CDR3 sequences that patients shared with controls.

This CDR3 is 14 amino acids long. The V end lost 1 base, the J end lost 6 bases, and 12 bases lay between the germline ends. Germline V gene sequence: CDR1 SNHLY, CDR2 FYNNEI. Genomic DNA acted as the template from which TCR beta VDJ combination and CDR3 sequence profiling were carried out. TCRdb independently ran MiXCR on the reads; one entry per CDR3 protein. The sample gives 200,000 to 250,000 distinct CDR3 sequences, 60% to 80% of which show up once; roughly 61% is in the top ten. The sample comprised sorted CD4+, CD8+, or CD8+CD57+ T cells (not recorded which) from PBMCs. This sequence originates from a human donor with aplastic anemia. This chain links TRBV2 with TRBJ1-2; no reliable D call. The CDR3 DNA is TGTGCCAGCAGTGAAGACGTAGGAACAGATGGCTACACCTTC. Protein sequence: CASSEDVGTDGYTF.